This section outlines one TCR beta chain sequence together with its context. Antigen specificity is unknown. This record belongs to a study of T cells in Graves' hyperthyroidism and ophthalmopathy. Study-level results: Model output signaled ophthalmopathy a median around 5.9 months ahead of onset. Also found in blood were most expanded thyroid clonotypes above 0.001.

After removal of 8 bases from V and 3 bases from J, the junction contained 10 bases not matched to a gene. The CDR3 is made up of 16 amino acids. CDR1 and CDR2 (germline): SNHLY, FYNNEI. Amplification yielded TCR beta CDR3 regions, with RNA transcripts as the source. Researchers ran a first-round RT-PCR on the TCR CDR3 using the HTBI primer set. TCRdb called the multiplex PCR reads again in MiXCR, with one record for every CDR3 protein. The sample contains hundreds of thousands of distinct CDR3 sequences, roughly 46% of which appear only once. The clonotype was recovered from an adult man with Graves' disease, either hyperthyroidism or ophthalmopathy (not recorded which). The sequenced sample consisted of peripheral blood or thyroid tissue (not recorded which). The V gene is TRBV2, the J gene TRBJ2-2, with 9 positions matching TRBD1. CDR3: CASPRRDRVYTGELFF. The CDR3 DNA reads TGTGCCAGCCCACGTCGGGACAGGGTTTACACCGGGGAGCTGTTTTTT.